This passage covers 13 T cell receptor beta chains from one sample sequenced in a study of CD8+ T cells in alopecia areata (dated by TCRdb to about 2018). Libraries came from the immunoSEQ multiplex PCR assay. RNA was extracted from all samples and reverse transcribed into cDNA as template for TCR sequencing. TCRdb provides this immuneACCESS table in a form limited to in-frame rearrangements. Some clones are lacking; in checked studies, under half of them reflect an unresolved V gene, and why the rest are absent is not known. The sample table contains 150,000 or so clones; only one count was recorded for about 67% of them. Approximately 10% of the sample is taken by the ten largest. According to the study, the label for this sample's time point signals: baseline before oral tofacitinib. Source: CD8+ T cells sorted from blood, taken at week 0. Receptor source: a human donor with alopecia areata.

The rearrangement links TRBV27 to TRBJ2-1, with D perhaps matching TRBD1 or TRBD2 (6 bases each). V lost 1 base and J 3 bases, leaving 10 bases between the germline ends. This CDR3 contains 15 residues. Looked up from germline, CDR1 is MNHEY and CDR2 is SMNVEV (reference sequence). CDR3 amino acids: CASSLLQGGYNEQFF. CDR3 nucleotides: TGTGCCAGCAGTTTATTACAGGGAGGCTACAATGAGCAGTTCTTC.

The CDR3 protein is CASTSPGQPSYEQYF. In nucleotides, the CDR3 is TGTGCCAGCACCAGCCCCGGACAGCCTTCCTACGAGCAGTACTTC. The chain is built from TRBV11-2 and TRBJ2-7; maybe TRBD1 (6 bases). The CDR3 runs 15 residues. V lost 7 bases and J 1 base, leaving 17 bases between the germline ends. The germline gives CDR1 SGHAT, CDR2 FQNNGV.

V and J are TRBV27 and TRBJ2-7; 7 nucleotides agree with TRBD1. V shed 7 bases and J 4 bases; nucleotides not matched to a gene: 4. Germline V gene sequence: CDR1 MNHEY, CDR2 SMNVEV (reference sequence). The CDR3 is 12 amino acids. The CDR3 DNA reads as TGTGCCAGCAAAGGGGACAGTTACGAGCAGTACTTC. Amino acid sequence: CASKGDSYEQYF.

V gene TRBV19 combines with J gene TRBJ1-2, with 7 bases that match TRBD1. The germline CDR1 and CDR2 sequences are LNHDA and SQIVND (reference sequence). V dropped 5 bases and J dropped 2; count of bases not matched to a gene: 2. The CDR3 contains 13 residues. CDR3 residues: CASSWDRNYGYTF. In DNA form, the CDR3 reads TGTGCCAGTAGTTGGGACAGAAACTATGGCTACACCTTC.

The chain uses TRBV29-1 and TRBJ1-4, with a possible D match to TRBD1 (5 bases). Germline V gene data show CDR1 as SQVTM and CDR2 as ANQGSEA. The V end was cut by 0 bases, the J end by 3 bases, with 11 bases between. The CDR3 runs 15 residues. This CDR3 is CSVEEGRGANEKLFF. The CDR3, as DNA: TGCAGCGTTGAAGAGGGGCGGGGAGCTAATGAAAAACTGTTTTTT.

The V gene is TRBV4-1, the J gene TRBJ1-5; 8 bases line up with TRBD1. Losses at the gene ends were 4 bases for V and 0 bases for J; bases not matched to a gene: 2. CDR3 length equals 15 residues. Germline lookup yields CDR1 MGHRA and CDR2 YSYEKL. CDR3 in DNA: TGCGCCAGCAGCCCTGGGACAGGTAGCAATCAGCCCCAGCATTTT. Its translation is CASSPGTGSNQPQHF.

The chain is built from TRBV5-6 and TRBJ2-2; D possibly corresponds to TRBD1 (5 bases). The ends were cut back, 4 bases at V and 6 bases at J, with 7 bases in the middle. Germline loops: CDR1 SGHDT, CDR2 YYEEEE. The CDR3 length is 12 residues. The CDR3 DNA follows: TGTGCCAGCAGCCAGGGATCCGGGGAGCTGTTTTTT. Translating it yields CASSQGSGELFF.

The chain recombines TRBV5-1 with TRBJ2-4; perhaps TRBD1 as D (6 bases). CDR1 is SGHRS and CDR2 is YFSETQ in the germline V gene. The CDR3 has 16 amino acids. Trimming stripped 0 bases from V and 3 bases from J, with 13 bases between. The CDR3 nucleotides read TGCGCCAGCAGCTTGGCCGTCAGGGGTGGCAAAAACATTCAGTACTTC. Translation: CASSLAVRGGKNIQYF.

The V gene is TRBV4-1, the J gene TRBJ2-2; D might be TRBD1 (5 bases). Germline values: CDR1 MGHRA, CDR2 YSYEKL. The CDR3 sequence is 16 residues long. V was cut by 4 bases and J by 0 bases, with 12 bases left in between. The CDR3 region has the DNA TGCGCCAGCAGCCGCCGAGACAGTTCGAACACCGGGGAGCTGTTTTTT. Translated, it gives CASSRRDSSNTGELFF.

This clone has just a few counts. This chain links TRBV27 with TRBJ1-1; D is ambiguous. CDR1 MNHEY and CDR2 SMNVEV come from the germline V gene (reference sequence). The CDR3 is 13 residues long. Trimming cost V 6 bases and J 10 bases, with 18 bases left between them. The DNA for the CDR3 is TGTGCCAGCAGACCCGCGGGCCCTGACCCAGCTTTCTTT. It specifies CASRPAGPDPAFF.

This chain joins TRBV11-2 and TRBJ2-7; D gene ambiguous. This CDR3 spans 12 amino acids. Germline V gene data show CDR1 as SGHAT and CDR2 as FQNNGV. Trimming took off 4 bases at V and 3 bases at J, with 7 bases between the two ends. CDR3 sequence reads: CASSSLVYEQYF. CDR3 coding DNA: TGTGCCAGCAGCTCTCTAGTCTACGAGCAGTACTTC.

V gene TRBV13 combines with J gene TRBJ1-1; unclear D gene. V was shortened by 6 bases and J by 5 bases, with 10 bases between the two germline ends. The germline V gene encodes CDR1 PRHDT and CDR2 FYEKMQ (reference sequence). The CDR3 runs 12 residues. The CDR3 here is CASRPTETEAFF. CDR3 nucleotides: TGTGCCAGCAGACCTACAGAGACTGAAGCTTTCTTT.

The genes are TRBV10-3 and TRBJ1-1; D gene uncertain. The CDR3 spans 13 residues. Germline assignment: CDR1 ENHRY and CDR2 SYGVKD. Trimming took 2 bases from V and 4 from J, leaving 8 bases between them. CDR3 sequence: CAISEGLGTEAFF. DNA of the CDR3: TGTGCCATCAGTGAGGGATTGGGCACTGAAGCTTTCTTT.